These 24 T cell receptor beta chains share one sample of origin, sequenced in a study of T cell changes during pregnancy in multiple sclerosis. Libraries were prepared by immunoSEQ multiplex PCR; TCRdb keeps only in-frame clonotypes and omits some of them. The sample has approximately 61,000 clones; 85% to 95% are singletons. Sequences were derived from peripheral blood, sampled after pregnancy. These receptors all come from a female donor in good health, enrolled as a control in a pregnancy study.

The chain is built from TRBV11-2 and TRBJ1-3, with unresolved D. The length of the CDR3 is 17 residues. Trimming left V 0 bases short and J 0 bases short, with 12 bases between. Germline V lookup: CDR1 SGHAT, CDR2 FQNNGV. The CDR3 spells CASSLELRRISGNTIYF. The CDR3 DNA reads TGTGCCAGCAGCTTAGAGCTGAGGAGGATCTCTGGAAACACCATATATTTT.

This chain uses TRBV5-6 with TRBJ2-7; weak D call: TRBD1 (6 bases). This CDR3 has 14 amino acids. Germline values: CDR1 SGHDT, CDR2 YYEEEE. The V end was cut by 3 bases, the J end by 3 bases, with 13 bases between. The CDR3, as DNA: TGTGCCAGCAGCTCTTACAGGGTCGACTACGAGCAGTACTTC. Translated, it gives CASSSYRVDYEQYF. The entire variable domain, with the rest obtained from reference TRBV5-6 and TRBJ2-7, is as follows: DAGVTQSPTHLIKTRGQQVTLRCSPKSGHDTVSWYQQALGQGPQFIFQYYEEEERQRGNFPDRFSGHQFPNYSSELNVNALLLGDSALYLCASSSYRVDYEQYFGPGTRLTVT.

The chain joins TRBV6-1 to TRBJ1-1; TRBD1 matches at 7 bases. Germline lookup yields CDR1 MNHNS and CDR2 SASEGT. The V segment lost 7 bases and the J segment 1 base; nucleotides outside the gene matches: 3. The CDR3 extends over 13 amino acids. CDR3 in DNA: TGTGCCAGCAATCGACAGGGGAACACTGAAGCTTTCTTT. Translating it yields CASNRQGNTEAFF.

Only one count was recorded for this clone. The rearrangement links TRBV18 to TRBJ2-7, with 11 bases identical to TRBD2. The CDR3 loop spans 15 amino acids. The J segment lost 2 bases and the V segment lost 8 bases, leaving 8 bases of the junction unmatched. Germline values: CDR1 KGHSH, CDR2 LQKENI. CDR3 coding DNA: TGTGCCAGCGCAGCGACTAGCGGGGACACCTACGAGCAGTACTTC. Amino acids: CASAATSGDTYEQYF. The variable domain in full, with the rest retrieved from reference TRBV18 and TRBJ2-7, is NAGVMQNPRHLVRRRGQEARLRCSPMKGHSHVYWYRQLPEEGLKFMVYLQKENIIDESGMPKERFSAEFPKEGPSILRIQQVVRGDSAAYFCASAATSGDTYEQYFGPGTRLTVT.

The chain uses TRBV7-9 and TRBJ2-7, with TRBD1 matching 9 bases. Trimming cost V 5 bases and J 5 bases; bases outside gene matches: 4. This CDR3 contains 13 residues. Germline CDR1 SEHNR, CDR2 FQNEAQ (reference sequence). The CDR3 DNA reads TGTGCCAGCAGCGAGACAGGGGGGAACGAGCAGTACTTC. It codes for CASSETGGNEQYF.

This chain links TRBV27 with TRBJ2-1; the D gene is possibly TRBD1 (6 bases). CDR3 size: 16 residues. V was trimmed by 5 bases and J by 4 bases, leaving 18 bases between them. In germline, CDR1 is MNHEY, CDR2 SMNVEV (reference sequence). The CDR3: CASSADRSVKYNEQFF. CDR3 bases: TGTGCCAGCAGTGCAGACAGGTCGGTAAAGTACAATGAGCAGTTCTTC.

The chain carries TRBV7-2 and TRBJ2-5; D perhaps matches TRBD2 (6 bases). The CDR3 totals 16 residues. CDR1 is SGHTA and CDR2 is FQGNSA in the germline V gene. Trimming removed 3 bases at V and 1 base at J, with 15 bases between. This CDR3 reads CASSLAGTFGQETQYF. In nucleotides, the CDR3 is TGTGCCAGCAGCTTGGCGGGGACCTTCGGCCAAGAGACCCAGTACTTC.

V gene TRBV4-1 combines with J gene TRBJ2-7; 7 bases align to TRBD1. The CDR3 covers 16 residues. The germline CDR1 and CDR2 sequences are MGHRA and YSYEKL. The junction had 11 bases not matched to a gene; V was cut back by 0 bases and J by 6 bases. CDR3 sequence (DNA): TGCGCCAGCAGCCAAGATTACGAGACAGGGAGTCTCGAGCAGTACTTC. Translating gives CASSQDYETGSLEQYF.

This chain joins TRBV27 and TRBJ1-2; a weak D match, TRBD1 (5 bases). This CDR3 region has 14 residues. V dropped 1 base and J dropped 7 bases, with 13 bases sitting between them. Germline V gene sequence: CDR1 MNHEY, CDR2 SMNVEV (reference sequence). In DNA form, the CDR3 reads TGTGCCAGCAGTTTATTTCCAGGGTTTGGTGGCTACACCTTC. As protein: CASSLFPGFGGYTF.

The chain links TRBV10-3 to TRBJ2-5; 7 bases agree with TRBD2. V gave up 0 bases and J gave up 5 bases; unmatched junction bases: 6. Germline assignment: CDR1 ENHRY and CDR2 SYGVKD. CDR3 length: 15 amino acids. For the CDR3, the DNA is TGTGCCATCAGTGAGTCGACGGGGGGACGGGAGACCCAGTACTTC. Amino acids: CAISESTGGRETQYF.

The chain is built from TRBV5-1 and TRBJ2-5, with D perhaps TRBD1 (6 bases). CDR3 length equals 16 residues. V was shortened by 0 bases and J by 2 bases, with 14 bases between the two germline ends. Per germline, CDR1 SGHRS and CDR2 YFSETQ. The CDR3 region is CASSLEKGGTQETQYF. The CDR3 nucleotides read TGCGCCAGCAGCTTGGAAAAAGGGGGAACTCAAGAGACCCAGTACTTC.

V and J are TRBV12-5 and TRBJ2-3; possibly TRBD1 for D (6 bases). Germline assignment: CDR1 LGHNT and CDR2 FRNRAP. The CDR3 covers 14 residues. Trimming shortened V by 5 bases and J by 0 bases, and 9 bases separated the two germline ends. The CDR3 loop reads CASGHRESTDTQYF. DNA for the CDR3: TGTGCTAGTGGTCACAGGGAAAGCACAGATACGCAGTATTTT.

The chain carries TRBV30 and TRBJ1-1; D unclear. Trimming stripped 3 bases from V and 1 base from J, with 18 bases between. This CDR3 contains 16 residues. Looked up from germline, CDR1 is GTSNPN and CDR2 is SVGIG (reference sequence). In nucleotides, the CDR3 is TGTGCCTGGAGCCATACGGGAAGGGCTTGGAACACTGAAGCTTTCTTT. It specifies CAWSHTGRAWNTEAFF.

The chain links TRBV9 to TRBJ1-1; 9 nucleotides agree with TRBD1. CDR1 and CDR2 (germline): SGDLS, YYNGEE. The CDR3 contains 16 residues. V lost 3 bases, J lost 3 bases, and 9 bases stayed unmatched. CDR3 residues: CASSAPGQGHHTEAFF. In nucleotides, the CDR3 is TGTGCCAGCAGCGCCCCGGGACAGGGACATCACACTGAAGCTTTCTTT.

This sequence joins TRBV27 and TRBJ1-4; TRBD1 matches at 7 bases. The V segment lost 5 bases and the J segment 8 bases; nucleotides outside the gene matches: 8. CDR1 and CDR2 (germline): MNHEY, SMNVEV (reference sequence). The CDR3 extends over 14 amino acids. CDR3 protein: CASSRTTGQEKLFF. The CDR3 DNA sequence: TGTGCCAGCAGTCGGACCACGGGACAGGAAAAACTGTTTTTT.

CDR3 loop: CASSNRSNTEAFF. In DNA form, the CDR3 reads TGTGCCAGTAGTAACAGGTCCAACACTGAAGCTTTCTTT. This chain uses TRBV19 with TRBJ1-1; TRBD1 is a possible D gene (5 bases). The germline gives CDR1 LNHDA, CDR2 SQIVND (reference sequence). The CDR3 loop spans 13 amino acids. Trimming left V 4 bases short and J 2 bases short, with 8 bases between.

V usage is TRBV19 and J usage is TRBJ1-4, with D possibly being TRBD1 (6 bases). Trimming left V 7 bases short and J 3 bases short, with 9 bases between. The CDR3 extends over 13 amino acids. The germline CDR1 and CDR2 sequences are LNHDA and SQIVND (reference sequence). The CDR3 DNA reads TGTGCCAGTATAGGGGGGGCTAATGAAAAACTGTTTTTT. Translation: CASIGGANEKLFF.

The chain carries TRBV2 and TRBJ1-1, with TRBD1 as a possible D gene (5 bases). The V and J ends lost 4 bases and 4 bases respectively, with 13 bases between them. Germline values: CDR1 SNHLY, CDR2 FYNNEI. CDR3 length: 14 amino acids. The CDR3 reads CASSGVTGGTEAFF. In DNA form, the CDR3 reads TGTGCCAGCAGTGGGGTCACCGGGGGCACTGAAGCTTTCTTT.

The gene calls are TRBV15 and TRBJ1-2; D gene ambiguous. The CDR3 is 15 residues long. Germline V gives CDR1 LNHNV, CDR2 YYDKDF (reference sequence). Between the trimmed V and J ends, which lost 3 bases and 7 bases, there was a span of 18 bases. The DNA for the CDR3 is TGTGCCACCAGCAGGGTTCCGGGTCCCCTAGCTGGCTACACCTTC. It encodes CATSRVPGPLAGYTF.

The chain recombines TRBV6-5 with TRBJ2-7; 14 positions agree with TRBD2. This CDR3 has 15 residues. The trim removed 6 bases at V and 4 bases at J, leaving 5 bases unmatched. Germline CDR1 MNHEY, CDR2 SVGAGI. CDR3 DNA sequence: TGTGCCAGCAGACGTGGGACTAGCGGGAGTTACGAGCAGTACTTC. It yields the protein CASRRGTSGSYEQYF.

This rearrangement joins TRBV5-8 to TRBJ2-7; D ambiguous. V was trimmed by 2 bases and J by 4 bases, leaving 4 bases between them. Germline assignment: CDR1 SGHTS and CDR2 YDEGEE. CDR3 size: 11 residues. The CDR3: CASSFQYEQYF. In nucleotides, the CDR3 is TGTGCCAGCAGCTTTCAATACGAGCAGTACTTC.

This rearrangement joins TRBV7-9 to TRBJ2-1; D might be TRBD1 (5 bases). CDR1 and CDR2 (germline): SEHNR, FQNEAQ (reference sequence). The CDR3 is made up of 14 amino acids. The V gene lost 0 bases and the J gene lost 7 bases, with 10 bases spanning the gap. The CDR3, as DNA: TGTGCCAGCAGCTTAGCGCTAAGGGGAAATGAGCAGTTCTTC. It is translated as CASSLALRGNEQFF.

J is TRBJ2-1 and V is TRBV13, with TRBD2 matching 7 bases. Germline CDR1 PRHDT, CDR2 FYEKMQ (reference sequence). This CDR3 is built from 14 residues. J was trimmed by 5 bases and V by 0 bases; bases with no gene match: 1. The CDR3, as DNA: TGTGCCAGCAGCTTAGGGGGAGGGAACAATGAGCAGTTCTTC. Amino acid sequence: CASSLGGGNNEQFF.

The rearrangement uses TRBV29-1 and TRBJ2-1, with TRBD2 matching 11 bases. The CDR3 contains 14 residues. Unmatched junction bases numbered 4, after V lost 7 bases and J lost 2 bases. Per the germline V gene, CDR1 is SQVTM and CDR2 is ANQGSEA. This chain's CDR3 is CSATSGSTYNEQFF. DNA of the CDR3: TGCAGCGCAACTAGCGGGAGTACCTACAATGAGCAGTTCTTC.